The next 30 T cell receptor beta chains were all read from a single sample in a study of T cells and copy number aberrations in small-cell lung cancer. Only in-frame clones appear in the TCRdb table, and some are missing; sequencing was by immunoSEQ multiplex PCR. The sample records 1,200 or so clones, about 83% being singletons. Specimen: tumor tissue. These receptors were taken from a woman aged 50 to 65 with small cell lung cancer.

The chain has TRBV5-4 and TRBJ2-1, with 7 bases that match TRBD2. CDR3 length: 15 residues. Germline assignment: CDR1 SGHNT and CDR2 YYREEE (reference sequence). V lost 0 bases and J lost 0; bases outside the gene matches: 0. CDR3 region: CASSLGGGSYNEQFF. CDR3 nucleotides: TGTGCCAGCAGCTTGGGGGGGGGCTCCTACAATGAGCAGTTCTTC.

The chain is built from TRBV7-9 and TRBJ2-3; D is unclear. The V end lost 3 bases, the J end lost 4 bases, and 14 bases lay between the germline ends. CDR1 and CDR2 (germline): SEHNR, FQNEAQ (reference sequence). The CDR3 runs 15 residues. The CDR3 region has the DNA TGTGCCAGCAGCTTTCTCCCTGACGGTGCAGATACGCAGTATTTT. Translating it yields CASSFLPDGADTQYF.

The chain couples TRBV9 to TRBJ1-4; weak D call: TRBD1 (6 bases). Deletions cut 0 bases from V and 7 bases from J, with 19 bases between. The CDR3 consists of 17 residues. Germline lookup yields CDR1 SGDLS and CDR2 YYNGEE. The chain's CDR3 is CASSVAAQGGGGEKLFF. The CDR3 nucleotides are TGTGCCAGCAGCGTAGCCGCTCAGGGCGGGGGCGGTGAAAAACTGTTTTTT.

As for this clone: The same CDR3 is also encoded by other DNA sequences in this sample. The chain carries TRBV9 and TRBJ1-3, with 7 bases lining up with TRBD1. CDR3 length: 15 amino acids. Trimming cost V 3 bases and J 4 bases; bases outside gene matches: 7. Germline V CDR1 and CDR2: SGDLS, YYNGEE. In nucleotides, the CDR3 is TGTGCCAGCAGCGCTTCCACAGGGGTCGGAAACACCATATATTTT. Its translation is CASSASTGVGNTIYF.

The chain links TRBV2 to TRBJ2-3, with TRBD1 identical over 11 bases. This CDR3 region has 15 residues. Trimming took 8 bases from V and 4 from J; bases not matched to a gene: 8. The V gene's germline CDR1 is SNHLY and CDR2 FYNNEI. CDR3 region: CASPRWGQGADTQYF. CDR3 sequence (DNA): TGTGCCAGCCCTCGATGGGGACAGGGGGCAGATACGCAGTATTTT.

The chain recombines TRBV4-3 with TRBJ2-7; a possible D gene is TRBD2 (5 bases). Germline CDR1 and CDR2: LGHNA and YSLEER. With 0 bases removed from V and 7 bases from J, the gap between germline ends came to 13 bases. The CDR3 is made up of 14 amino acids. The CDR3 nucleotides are TGCGCCAGCAGCCAAGAACCGGGGTTGGGGGAGCAGTACTTC. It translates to CASSQEPGLGEQYF.

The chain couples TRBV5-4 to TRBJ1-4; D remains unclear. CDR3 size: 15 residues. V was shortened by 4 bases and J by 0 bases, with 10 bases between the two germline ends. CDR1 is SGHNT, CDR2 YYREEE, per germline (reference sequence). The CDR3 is CASSPSGTTNEKLFF. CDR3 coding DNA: TGTGCCAGCAGCCCCTCCGGGACAACTAATGAAAAACTGTTTTTT.

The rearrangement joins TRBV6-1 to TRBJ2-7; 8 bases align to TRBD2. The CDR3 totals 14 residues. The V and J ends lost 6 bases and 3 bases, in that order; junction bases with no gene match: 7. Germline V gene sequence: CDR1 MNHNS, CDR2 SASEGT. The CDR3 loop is CASRVAGSLYEQYF. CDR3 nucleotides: TGTGCCAGCAGAGTAGCGGGATCCCTCTACGAGCAGTACTTC.

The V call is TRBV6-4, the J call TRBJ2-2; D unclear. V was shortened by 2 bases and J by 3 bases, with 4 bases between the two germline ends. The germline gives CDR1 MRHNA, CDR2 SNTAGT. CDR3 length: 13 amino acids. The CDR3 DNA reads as TGTGCCAGCAGTGACGGGGACACCGGGGAGCTGTTTTTT. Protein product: CASSDGDTGELFF.

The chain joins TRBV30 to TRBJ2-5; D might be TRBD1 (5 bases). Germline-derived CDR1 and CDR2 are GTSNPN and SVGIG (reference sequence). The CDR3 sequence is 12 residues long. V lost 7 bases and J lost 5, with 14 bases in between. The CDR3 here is CAFDSSSETQYF. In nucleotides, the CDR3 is TGTGCCTTTGACAGTTCTTCGGAGACCCAGTACTTC.

The CDR3 here is CASSSGLAGVAEQFF. The CDR3 bases are TGCGCCAGCAGCTCTGGACTAGCGGGAGTAGCTGAGCAGTTCTTC. The V call is TRBV4-3, the J call TRBJ2-1, with TRBD2 identical over 13 bases. The germline V gene encodes CDR1 LGHNA and CDR2 YSLEER. The CDR3 is made up of 15 amino acids. Germline trimming cut 5 bases from V and 9 bases from J; bases unmatched to any gene: 7.

CDR3 sequence (DNA): TGTGCCAGCAGTTTAATAATAAGTCGGGGTCAGTACTTC. Amino acids: CASSLIISRGQYF. This chain connects TRBV28 to TRBJ2-4; D is possibly TRBD2 (5 bases). V lost 2 bases, J lost 12 bases, and 14 bases lay in between. The CDR3 loop spans 13 amino acids. Germline assignment: CDR1 MDHEN and CDR2 SYDVKM.

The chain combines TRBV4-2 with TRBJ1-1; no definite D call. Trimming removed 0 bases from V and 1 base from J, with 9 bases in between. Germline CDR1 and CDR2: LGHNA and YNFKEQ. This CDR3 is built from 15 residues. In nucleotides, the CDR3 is TGTGCCAGCAGCCAAGAGGGCGGCCGGAACACTGAAGCTTTCTTT. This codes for CASSQEGGRNTEAFF.

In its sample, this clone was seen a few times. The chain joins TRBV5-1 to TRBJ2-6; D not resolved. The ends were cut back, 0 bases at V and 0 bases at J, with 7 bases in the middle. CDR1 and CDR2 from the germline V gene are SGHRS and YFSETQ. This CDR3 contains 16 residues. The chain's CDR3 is CASSLDPGSGANVLTF. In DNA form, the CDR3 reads TGCGCCAGCAGCTTGGATCCCGGCTCTGGGGCCAACGTCCTGACTTTC.

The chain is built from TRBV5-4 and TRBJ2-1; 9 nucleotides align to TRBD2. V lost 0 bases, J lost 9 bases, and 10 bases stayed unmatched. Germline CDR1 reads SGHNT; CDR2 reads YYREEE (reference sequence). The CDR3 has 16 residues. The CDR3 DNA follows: TGTGCCAGCAGCTTGGAGGCGGGAGGGCCGGAGGGTGAGCAGTTCTTC. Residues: CASSLEAGGPEGEQFF.

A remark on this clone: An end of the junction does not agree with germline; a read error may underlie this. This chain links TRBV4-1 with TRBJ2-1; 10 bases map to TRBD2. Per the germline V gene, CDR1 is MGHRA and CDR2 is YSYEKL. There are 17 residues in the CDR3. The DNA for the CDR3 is TGCGCCAGCAGCCAAGACACAGCGGGAGGGAGCTACAATAAGCAGTTCTTC. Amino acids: CASSQDTAGGSYNKQFF.

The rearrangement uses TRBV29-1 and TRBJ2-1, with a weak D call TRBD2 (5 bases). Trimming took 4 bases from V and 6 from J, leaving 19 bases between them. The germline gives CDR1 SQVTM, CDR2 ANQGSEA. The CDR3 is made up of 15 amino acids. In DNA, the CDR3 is TGCAGCGTTGTGGGGTTCGAGGGTCGAGGCAATGAGCAGTTCTTC. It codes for CSVVGFEGRGNEQFF.

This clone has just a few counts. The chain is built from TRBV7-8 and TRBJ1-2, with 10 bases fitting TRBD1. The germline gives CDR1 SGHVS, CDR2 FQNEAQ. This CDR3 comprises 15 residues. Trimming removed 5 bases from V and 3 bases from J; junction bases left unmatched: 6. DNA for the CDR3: TGTGCCAGCAGCCTCTCGACAGGGGGCCACTATGGCTACACCTTC. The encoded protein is CASSLSTGGHYGYTF.

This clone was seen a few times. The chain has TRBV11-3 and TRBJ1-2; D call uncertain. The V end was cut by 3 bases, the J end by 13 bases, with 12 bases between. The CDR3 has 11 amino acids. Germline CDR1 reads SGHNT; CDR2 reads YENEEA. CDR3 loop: CASSFLDRATF. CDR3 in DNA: TGTGCCAGCAGCTTCCTGGACCGCGCCACCTTC.

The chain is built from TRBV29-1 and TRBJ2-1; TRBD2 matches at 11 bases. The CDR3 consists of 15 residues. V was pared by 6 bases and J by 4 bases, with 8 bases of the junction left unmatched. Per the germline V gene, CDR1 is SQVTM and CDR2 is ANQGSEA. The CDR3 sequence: CSVPLAGGPYNEQFF. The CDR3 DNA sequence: TGCAGCGTACCTTTAGCGGGAGGGCCATACAATGAGCAGTTCTTC.

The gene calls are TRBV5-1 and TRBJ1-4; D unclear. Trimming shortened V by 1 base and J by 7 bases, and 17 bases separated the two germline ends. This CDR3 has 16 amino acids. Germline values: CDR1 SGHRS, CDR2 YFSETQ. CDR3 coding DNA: TGCGCCAGCAGCTTGTTTACTTCCCAAGGAAGTGAAAAACTGTTTTTT. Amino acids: CASSLFTSQGSEKLFF.

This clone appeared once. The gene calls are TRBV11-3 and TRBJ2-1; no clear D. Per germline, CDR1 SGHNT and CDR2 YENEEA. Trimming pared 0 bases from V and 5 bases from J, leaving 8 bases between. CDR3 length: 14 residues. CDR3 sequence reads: CASSLEELNNEQFF. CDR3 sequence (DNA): TGTGCCAGCAGCTTAGAAGAGCTGAACAATGAGCAGTTCTTC.

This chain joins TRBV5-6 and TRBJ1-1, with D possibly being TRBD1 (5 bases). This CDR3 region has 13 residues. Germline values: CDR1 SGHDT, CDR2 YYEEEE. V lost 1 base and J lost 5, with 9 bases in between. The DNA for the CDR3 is TGTGCCAGCAGCTTGAGTGGGGGAACTGAAGCTTTCTTT. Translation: CASSLSGGTEAFF.

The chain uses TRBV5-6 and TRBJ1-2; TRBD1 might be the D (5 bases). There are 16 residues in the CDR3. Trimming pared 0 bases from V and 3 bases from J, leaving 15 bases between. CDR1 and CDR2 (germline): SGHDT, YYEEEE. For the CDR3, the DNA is TGTGCCAGCAGCTTGGCCGGGGAACAGGCATACTATGGCTACACCTTC. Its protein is CASSLAGEQAYYGYTF.

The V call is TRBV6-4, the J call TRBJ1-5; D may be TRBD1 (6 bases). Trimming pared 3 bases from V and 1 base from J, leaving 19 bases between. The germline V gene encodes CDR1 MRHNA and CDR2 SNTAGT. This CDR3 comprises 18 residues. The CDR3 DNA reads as TGTGCCAGCAGTGAGGCAGGTGGAAGGGGGATGAGCAATCAGCCCCAGCATTTT. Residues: CASSEAGGRGMSNQPQHF.

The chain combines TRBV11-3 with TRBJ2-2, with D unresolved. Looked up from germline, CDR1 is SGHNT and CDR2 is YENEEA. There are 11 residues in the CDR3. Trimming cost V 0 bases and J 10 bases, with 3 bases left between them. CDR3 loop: CASSLDVELFF. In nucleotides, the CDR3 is TGTGCCAGCAGCTTAGATGTGGAGCTGTTTTTT.

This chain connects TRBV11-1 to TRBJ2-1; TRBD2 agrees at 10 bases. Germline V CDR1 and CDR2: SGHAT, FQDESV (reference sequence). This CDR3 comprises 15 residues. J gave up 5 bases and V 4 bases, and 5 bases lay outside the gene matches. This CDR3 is CASSSVLAGDNEQFF. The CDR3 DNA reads TGTGCCAGCAGCTCTGTGCTAGCGGGAGACAATGAGCAGTTCTTC.

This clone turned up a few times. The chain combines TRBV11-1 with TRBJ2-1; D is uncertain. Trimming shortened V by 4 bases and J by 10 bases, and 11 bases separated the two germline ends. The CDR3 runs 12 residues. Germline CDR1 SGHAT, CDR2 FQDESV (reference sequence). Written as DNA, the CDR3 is TGTGCCAGCAGCTCCCAATCCCGCGAGCAGTTCTTC. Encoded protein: CASSSQSREQFF.

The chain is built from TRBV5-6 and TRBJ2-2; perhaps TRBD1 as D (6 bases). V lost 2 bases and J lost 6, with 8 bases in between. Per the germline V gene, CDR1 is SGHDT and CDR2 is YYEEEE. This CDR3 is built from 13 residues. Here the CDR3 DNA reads TGTGCCAGCAGCTTAACAGGGTCCGGGGAGCTGTTTTTT. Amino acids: CASSLTGSGELFF.

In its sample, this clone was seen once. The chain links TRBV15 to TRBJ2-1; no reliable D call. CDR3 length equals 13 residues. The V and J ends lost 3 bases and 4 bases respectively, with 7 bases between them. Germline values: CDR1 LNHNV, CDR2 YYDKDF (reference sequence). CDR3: CATSSALYNEQFF. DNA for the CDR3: TGTGCCACCAGCAGCGCCCTTTACAATGAGCAGTTCTTC.